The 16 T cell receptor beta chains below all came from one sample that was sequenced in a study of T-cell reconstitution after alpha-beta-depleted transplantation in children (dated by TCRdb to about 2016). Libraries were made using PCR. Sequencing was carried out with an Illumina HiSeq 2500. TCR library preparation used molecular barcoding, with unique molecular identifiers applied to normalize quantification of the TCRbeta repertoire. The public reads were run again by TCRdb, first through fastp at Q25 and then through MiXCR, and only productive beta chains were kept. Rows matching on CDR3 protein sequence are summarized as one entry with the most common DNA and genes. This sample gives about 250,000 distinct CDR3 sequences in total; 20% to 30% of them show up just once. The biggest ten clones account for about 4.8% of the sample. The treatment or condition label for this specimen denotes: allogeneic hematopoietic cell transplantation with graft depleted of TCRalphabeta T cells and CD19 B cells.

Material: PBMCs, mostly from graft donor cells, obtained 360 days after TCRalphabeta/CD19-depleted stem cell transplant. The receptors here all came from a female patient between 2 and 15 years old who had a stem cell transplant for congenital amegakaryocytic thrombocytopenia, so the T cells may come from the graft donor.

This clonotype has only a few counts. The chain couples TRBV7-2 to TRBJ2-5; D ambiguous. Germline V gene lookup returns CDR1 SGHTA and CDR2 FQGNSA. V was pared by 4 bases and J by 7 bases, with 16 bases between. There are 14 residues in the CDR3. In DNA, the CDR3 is TGTGCCAGCAGCTCTCGGACGGACCCCAGGACCCAGTACTTC. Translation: CASSSRTDPRTQYF. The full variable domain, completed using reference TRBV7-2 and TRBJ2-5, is GAGVSQSPSNKVTEKGKDVELRCDPISGHTALYWYRQSLGQGLEFLIYFQGNSAPDKSGLPSDRFSAERTGGSVSTLTIQRTQQEDSAVYLCASSSRTDPRTQYFGPGTRLLVL.

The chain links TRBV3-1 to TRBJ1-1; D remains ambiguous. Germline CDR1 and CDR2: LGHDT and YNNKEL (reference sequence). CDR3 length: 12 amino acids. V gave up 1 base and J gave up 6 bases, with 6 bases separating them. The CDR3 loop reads CASSQAESEAFF. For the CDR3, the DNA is TGTGCCAGCAGCCAAGCAGAGTCTGAAGCTTTCTTT.

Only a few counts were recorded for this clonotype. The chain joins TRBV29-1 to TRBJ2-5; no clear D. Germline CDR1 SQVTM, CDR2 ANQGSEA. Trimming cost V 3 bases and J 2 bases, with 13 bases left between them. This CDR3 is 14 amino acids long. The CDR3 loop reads CSVEDSARQETQYF. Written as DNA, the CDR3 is TGCAGCGTTGAGGATTCCGCCAGGCAAGAGACCCAGTACTTC.

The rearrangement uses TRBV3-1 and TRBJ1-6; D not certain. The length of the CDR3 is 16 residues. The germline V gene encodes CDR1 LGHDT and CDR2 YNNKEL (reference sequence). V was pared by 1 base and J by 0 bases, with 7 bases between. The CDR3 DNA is TGTGCCAGCAGCCAAGGAATCGGCTCCTATAATTCACCCCTCCACTTT. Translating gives CASSQGIGSYNSPLHF.

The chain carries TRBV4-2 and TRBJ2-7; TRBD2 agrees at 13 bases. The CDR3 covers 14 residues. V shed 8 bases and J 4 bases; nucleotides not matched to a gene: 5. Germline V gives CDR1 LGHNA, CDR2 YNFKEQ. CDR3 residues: CASAPGLAGYEQYF. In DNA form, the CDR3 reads TGTGCCAGCGCCCCGGGACTAGCGGGATACGAGCAGTACTTC.

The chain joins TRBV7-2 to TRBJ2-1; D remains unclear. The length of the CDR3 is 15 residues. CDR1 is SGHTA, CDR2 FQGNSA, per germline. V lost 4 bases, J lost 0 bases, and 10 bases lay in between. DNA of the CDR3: TGTGCCAGCAGCTCCTCAGCGAGCTCCTACAATGAGCAGTTCTTC. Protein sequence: CASSSSASSYNEQFF.

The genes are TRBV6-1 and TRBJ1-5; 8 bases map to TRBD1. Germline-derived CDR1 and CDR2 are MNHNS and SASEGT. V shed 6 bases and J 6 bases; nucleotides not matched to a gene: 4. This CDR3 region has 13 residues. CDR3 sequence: CASRQDRAQPQHF. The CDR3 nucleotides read TGTGCCAGCAGGCAGGACAGGGCTCAGCCCCAGCATTTT.

Written as DNA, the CDR3 is TGTGCCAGCAGCTTTACGTTGGGAGGTACTGAAGCTTTCTTT. It translates to CASSFTLGGTEAFF. The V gene is TRBV7-2, the J gene TRBJ1-1; D call uncertain. The CDR3 has 14 residues. Deletions cut 3 bases from V and 5 bases from J, with 13 bases between. CDR1 is SGHTA and CDR2 is FQGNSA in the germline V gene. Full variable domain (rest looked up from reference TRBV7-2 and TRBJ1-1): GAGVSQSPSNKVTEKGKDVELRCDPISGHTALYWYRQSLGQGLEFLIYFQGNSAPDKSGLPSDRFSAERTGGSVSTLTIQRTQQEDSAVYLCASSFTLGGTEAFFGQGTRLTVV.

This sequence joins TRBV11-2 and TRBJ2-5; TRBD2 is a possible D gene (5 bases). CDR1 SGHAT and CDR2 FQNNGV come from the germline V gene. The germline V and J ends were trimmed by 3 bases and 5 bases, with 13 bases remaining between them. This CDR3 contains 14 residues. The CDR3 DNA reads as TGTGCCAGCAGCTTGGAGGTGCGCTTTGAGACCCAGTACTTC. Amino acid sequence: CASSLEVRFETQYF.

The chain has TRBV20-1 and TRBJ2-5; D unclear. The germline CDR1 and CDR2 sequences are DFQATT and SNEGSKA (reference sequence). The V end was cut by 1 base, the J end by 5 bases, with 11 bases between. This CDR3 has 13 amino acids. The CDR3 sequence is CSARVGSFETQYF. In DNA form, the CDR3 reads TGCAGTGCTAGAGTCGGAAGTTTTGAGACCCAGTACTTC.

CDR3 nucleotide sequence: TGTGCCAGCAGCCAAGGCGGGTTCAGGGATAAAGAGACCCAGTACTTC. Amino acids: CASSQGGFRDKETQYF. The V and J genes are TRBV3-1 and TRBJ2-5; the D call may be TRBD1 or TRBD2 (5 bases each). Germline CDR1 LGHDT, CDR2 YNNKEL (reference sequence). V lost 1 base, J lost 3 bases, and 15 bases lay in between. This CDR3 spans 16 amino acids.

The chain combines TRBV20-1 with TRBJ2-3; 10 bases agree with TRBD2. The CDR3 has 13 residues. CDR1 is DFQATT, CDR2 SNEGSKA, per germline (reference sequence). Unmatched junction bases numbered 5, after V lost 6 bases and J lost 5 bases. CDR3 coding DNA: TGCAGTGCGCCTAGCGGGGGTGGAGATACGCAGTATTTT. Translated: CSAPSGGGDTQYF.

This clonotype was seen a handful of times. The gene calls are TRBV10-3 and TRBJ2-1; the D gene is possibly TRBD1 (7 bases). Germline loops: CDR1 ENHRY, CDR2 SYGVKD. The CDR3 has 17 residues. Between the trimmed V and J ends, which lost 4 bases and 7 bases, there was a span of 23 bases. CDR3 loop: CAISGPTRQGGLNEQFF. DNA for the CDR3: TGTGCCATCAGTGGACCTACCAGACAGGGAGGCCTTAATGAGCAGTTCTTC.

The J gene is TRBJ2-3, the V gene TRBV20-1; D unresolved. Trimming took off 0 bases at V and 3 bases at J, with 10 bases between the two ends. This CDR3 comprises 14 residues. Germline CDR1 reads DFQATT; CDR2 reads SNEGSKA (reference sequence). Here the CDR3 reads CSARDGRRTDTQYF. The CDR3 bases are TGCAGTGCTAGAGACGGTCGCAGAACAGATACGCAGTATTTT.

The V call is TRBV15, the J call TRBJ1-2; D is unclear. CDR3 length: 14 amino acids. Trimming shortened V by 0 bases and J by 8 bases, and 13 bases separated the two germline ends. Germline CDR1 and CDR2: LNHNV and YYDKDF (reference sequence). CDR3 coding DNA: TGTGCCACCAGCAGAGATGGCCGGGCGCGGGGCTACACCTTC. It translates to CATSRDGRARGYTF.

The CDR3 DNA follows: TGTGCCAGCAGTTATAGGGCTGGGGGAGATACGCAGTATTTT. This sequence encodes CASSYRAGGDTQYF. This chain links TRBV6-5 with TRBJ2-3, with D possibly being TRBD1 or TRBD2 (5 bases each). This CDR3 contains 14 residues. Germline V lookup: CDR1 MNHEY, CDR2 SVGAGI. The V and J ends lost 3 bases and 5 bases respectively, with 12 bases between them.